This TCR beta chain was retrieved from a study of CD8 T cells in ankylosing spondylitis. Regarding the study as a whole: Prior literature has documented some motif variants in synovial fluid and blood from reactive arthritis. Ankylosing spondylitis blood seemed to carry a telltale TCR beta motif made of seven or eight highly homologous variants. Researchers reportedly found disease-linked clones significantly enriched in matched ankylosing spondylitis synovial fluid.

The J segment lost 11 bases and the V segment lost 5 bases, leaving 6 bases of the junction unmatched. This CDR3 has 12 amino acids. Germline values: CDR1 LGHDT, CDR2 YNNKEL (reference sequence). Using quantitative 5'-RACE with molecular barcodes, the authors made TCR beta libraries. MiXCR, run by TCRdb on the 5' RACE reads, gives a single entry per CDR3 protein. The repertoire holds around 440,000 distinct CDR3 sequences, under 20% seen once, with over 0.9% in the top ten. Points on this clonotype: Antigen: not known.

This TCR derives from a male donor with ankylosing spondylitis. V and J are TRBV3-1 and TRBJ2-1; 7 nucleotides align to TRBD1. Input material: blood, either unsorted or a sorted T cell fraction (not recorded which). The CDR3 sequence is CASSRQGGKQFF. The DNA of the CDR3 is TGTGCCAGCAGCAGACAGGGTGGAAAGCAGTTCTTC.